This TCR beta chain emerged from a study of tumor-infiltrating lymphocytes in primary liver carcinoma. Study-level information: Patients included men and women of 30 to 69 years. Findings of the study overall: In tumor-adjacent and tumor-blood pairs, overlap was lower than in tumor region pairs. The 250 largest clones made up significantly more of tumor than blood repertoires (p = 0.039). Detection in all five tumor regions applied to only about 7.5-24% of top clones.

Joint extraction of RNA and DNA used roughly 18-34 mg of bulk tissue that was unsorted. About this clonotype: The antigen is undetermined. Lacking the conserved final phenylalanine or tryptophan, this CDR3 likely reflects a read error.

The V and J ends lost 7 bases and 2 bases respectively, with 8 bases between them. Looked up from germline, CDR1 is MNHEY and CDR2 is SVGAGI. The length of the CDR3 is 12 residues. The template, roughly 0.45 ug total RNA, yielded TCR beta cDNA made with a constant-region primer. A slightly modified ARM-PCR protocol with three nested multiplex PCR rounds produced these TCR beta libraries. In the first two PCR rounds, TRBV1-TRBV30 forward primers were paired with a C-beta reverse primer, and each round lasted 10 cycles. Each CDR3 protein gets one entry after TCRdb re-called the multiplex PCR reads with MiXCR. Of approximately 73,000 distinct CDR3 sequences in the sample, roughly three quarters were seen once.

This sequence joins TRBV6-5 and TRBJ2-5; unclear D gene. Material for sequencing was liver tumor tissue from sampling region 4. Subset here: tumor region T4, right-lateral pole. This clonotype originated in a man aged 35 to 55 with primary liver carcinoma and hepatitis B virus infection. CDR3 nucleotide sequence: TGTGCCAGCACGGACCCACAAGAGACCCAGTACCTC. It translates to CASTDPQETQYL.